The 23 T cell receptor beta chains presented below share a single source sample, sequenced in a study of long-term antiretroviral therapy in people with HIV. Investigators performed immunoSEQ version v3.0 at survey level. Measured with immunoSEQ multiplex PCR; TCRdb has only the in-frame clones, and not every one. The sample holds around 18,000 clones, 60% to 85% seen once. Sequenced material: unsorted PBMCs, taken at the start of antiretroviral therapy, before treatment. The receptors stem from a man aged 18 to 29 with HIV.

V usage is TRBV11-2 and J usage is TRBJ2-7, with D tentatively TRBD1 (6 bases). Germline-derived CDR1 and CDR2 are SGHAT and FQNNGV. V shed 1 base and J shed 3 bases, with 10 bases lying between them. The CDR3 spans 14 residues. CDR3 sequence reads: CASSLVQGFYEQYF. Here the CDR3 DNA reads TGTGCCAGCAGCTTAGTTCAGGGGTTCTACGAGCAGTACTTC.

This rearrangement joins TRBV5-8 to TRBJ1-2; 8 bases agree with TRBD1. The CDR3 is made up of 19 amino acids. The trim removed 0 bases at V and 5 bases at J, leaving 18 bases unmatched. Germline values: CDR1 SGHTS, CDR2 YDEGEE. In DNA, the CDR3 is TGTGCCAGCAGCTTGGGAGGTCCCCCGACAGGGGACCCCAGGTATGGCTACACCTTC. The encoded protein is CASSLGGPPTGDPRYGYTF.

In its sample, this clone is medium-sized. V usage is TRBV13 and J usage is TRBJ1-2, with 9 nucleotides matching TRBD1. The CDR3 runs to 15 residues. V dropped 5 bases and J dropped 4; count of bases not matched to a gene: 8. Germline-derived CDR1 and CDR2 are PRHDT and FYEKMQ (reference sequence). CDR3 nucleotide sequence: TGTGCCAGCAGCCCCACAGGGGGCGAGAGCTATGGCTACACCTTC. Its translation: CASSPTGGESYGYTF.

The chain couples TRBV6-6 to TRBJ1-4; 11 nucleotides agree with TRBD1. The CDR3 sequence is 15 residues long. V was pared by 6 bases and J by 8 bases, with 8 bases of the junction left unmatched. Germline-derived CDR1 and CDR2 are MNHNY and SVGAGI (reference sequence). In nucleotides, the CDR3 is TGTGCCAGCAGCCCACGAGGGACAGGGGGAGAAAAACTGTTTTTT. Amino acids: CASSPRGTGGEKLFF.

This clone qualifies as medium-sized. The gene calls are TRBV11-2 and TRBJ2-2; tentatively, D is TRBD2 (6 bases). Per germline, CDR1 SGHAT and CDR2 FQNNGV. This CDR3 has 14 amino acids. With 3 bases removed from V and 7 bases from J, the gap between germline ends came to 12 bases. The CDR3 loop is CASSLGLRGGELFF. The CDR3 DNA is TGTGCCAGCAGCTTGGGACTGAGGGGCGGGGAGCTGTTTTTT.

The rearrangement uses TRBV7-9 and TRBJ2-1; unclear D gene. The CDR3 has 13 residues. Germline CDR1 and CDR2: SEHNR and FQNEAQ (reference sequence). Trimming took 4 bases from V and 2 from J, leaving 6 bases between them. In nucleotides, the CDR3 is TGTGCCAGCAGCTCCCTCGCCTACAATGAGCAGTTCTTC. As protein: CASSSLAYNEQFF.

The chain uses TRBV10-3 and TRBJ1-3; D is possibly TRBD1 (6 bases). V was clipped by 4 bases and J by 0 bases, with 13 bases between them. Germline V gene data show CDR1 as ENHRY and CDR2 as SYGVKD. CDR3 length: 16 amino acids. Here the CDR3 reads CAISGRDNHSGNTIYF. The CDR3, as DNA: TGTGCCATCAGTGGCAGGGACAATCACTCTGGAAACACCATATATTTT.

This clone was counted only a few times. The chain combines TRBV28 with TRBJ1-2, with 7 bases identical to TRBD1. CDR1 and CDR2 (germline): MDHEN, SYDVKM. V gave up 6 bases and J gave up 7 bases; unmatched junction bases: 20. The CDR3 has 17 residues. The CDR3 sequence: CASREGSTGNLRGGYTF. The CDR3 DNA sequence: TGTGCCAGCAGGGAAGGATCGACAGGGAACTTAAGAGGTGGCTACACCTTC.

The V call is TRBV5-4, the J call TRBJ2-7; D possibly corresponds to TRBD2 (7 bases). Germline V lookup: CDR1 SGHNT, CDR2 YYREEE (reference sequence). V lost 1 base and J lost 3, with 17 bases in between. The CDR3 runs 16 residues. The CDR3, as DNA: TGTGCCAGCAGCTTGATGGGGGCACAGCGGGACTACGAGCAGTACTTC. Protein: CASSLMGAQRDYEQYF. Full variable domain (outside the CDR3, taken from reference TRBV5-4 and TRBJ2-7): ETGVTQSPTHLIKTRGQQVTLRCSSQSGHNTVSWYQQALGQGPQFIFQYYREEENGRGNFPPRFSGLQFPNYSSELNVNALELDDSALYLCASSLMGAQRDYEQYFGPGTRLTVT.

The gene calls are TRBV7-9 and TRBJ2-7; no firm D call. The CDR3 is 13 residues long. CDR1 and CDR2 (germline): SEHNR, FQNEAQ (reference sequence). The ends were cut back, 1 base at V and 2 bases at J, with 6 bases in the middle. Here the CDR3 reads CASSLELPYEQYF. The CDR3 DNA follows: TGTGCCAGCAGCTTAGAACTTCCCTACGAGCAGTACTTC.

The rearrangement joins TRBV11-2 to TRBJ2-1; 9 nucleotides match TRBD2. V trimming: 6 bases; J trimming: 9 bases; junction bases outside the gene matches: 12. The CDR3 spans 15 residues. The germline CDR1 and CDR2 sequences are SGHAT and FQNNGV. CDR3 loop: CASSYYGTSRLEQFF. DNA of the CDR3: TGTGCCAGCAGTTACTACGGGACTAGCCGGCTTGAGCAGTTCTTC.

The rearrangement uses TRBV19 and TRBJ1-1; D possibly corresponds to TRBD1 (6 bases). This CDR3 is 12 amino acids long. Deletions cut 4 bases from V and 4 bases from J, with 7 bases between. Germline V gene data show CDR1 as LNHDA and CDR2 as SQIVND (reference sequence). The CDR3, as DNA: TGTGCCAGTAGTAGGGGGGCCACTGAAGCTTTCTTT. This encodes CASSRGATEAFF.

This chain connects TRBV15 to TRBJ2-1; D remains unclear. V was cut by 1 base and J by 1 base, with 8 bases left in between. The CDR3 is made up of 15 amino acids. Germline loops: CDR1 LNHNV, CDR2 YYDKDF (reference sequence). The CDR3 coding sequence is TGTGCCACCAGCAGAGTACTTGGGTCCTACAATGAGCAGTTCTTC. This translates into CATSRVLGSYNEQFF.

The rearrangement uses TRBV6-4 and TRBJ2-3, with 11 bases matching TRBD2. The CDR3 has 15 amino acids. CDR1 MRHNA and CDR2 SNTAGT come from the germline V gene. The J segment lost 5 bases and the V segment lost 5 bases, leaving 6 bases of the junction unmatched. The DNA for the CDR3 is TGTGCCAGCAGTCATCTAGCGGGAGGTGGAGATACGCAGTATTTT. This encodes CASSHLAGGGDTQYF.

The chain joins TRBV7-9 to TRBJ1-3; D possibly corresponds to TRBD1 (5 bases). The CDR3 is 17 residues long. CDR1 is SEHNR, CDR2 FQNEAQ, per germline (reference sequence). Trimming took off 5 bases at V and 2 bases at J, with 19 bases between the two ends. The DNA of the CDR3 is TGTGCCAGCAGCCCCCCAACCGGGACCCAGACTGGAAACACCATATATTTT. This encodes CASSPPTGTQTGNTIYF. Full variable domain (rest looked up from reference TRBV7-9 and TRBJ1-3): DTGVSQNPRHKITKRGQNVTFRCDPISEHNRLYWYRQTLGQGPEFLTYFQNEAQLEKSRLLSDRFSAERPKGSFSTLEIQRTEQGDSAMYLCASSPPTGTQTGNTIYFGEGSWLTVV.

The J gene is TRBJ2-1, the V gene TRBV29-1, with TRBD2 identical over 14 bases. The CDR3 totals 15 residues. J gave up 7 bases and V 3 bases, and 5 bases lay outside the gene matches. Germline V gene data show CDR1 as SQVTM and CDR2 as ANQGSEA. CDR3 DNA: TGCAGCGTTGAGACTAGCGGGAGGGCCTCTAATGAGCAGTTCTTC. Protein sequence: CSVETSGRASNEQFF.

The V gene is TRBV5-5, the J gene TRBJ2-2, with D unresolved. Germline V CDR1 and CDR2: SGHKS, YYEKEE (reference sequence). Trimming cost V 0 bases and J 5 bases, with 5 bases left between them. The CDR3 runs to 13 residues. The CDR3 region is CASSLGPTGELFF. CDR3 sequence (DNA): TGTGCCAGCAGCTTGGGTCCGACCGGGGAGCTGTTTTTT.

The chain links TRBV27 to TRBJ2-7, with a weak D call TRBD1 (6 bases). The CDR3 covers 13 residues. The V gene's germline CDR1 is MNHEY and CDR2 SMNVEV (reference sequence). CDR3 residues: CADPPRQGWWQYF. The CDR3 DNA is TGTGCAGACCCGCCTCGTCAGGGGTGGTGGCAGTACTTC.

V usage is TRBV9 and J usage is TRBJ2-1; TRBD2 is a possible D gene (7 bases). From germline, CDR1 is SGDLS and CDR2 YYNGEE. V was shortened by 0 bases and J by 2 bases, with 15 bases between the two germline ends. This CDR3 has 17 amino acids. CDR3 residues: CASSVERGAGAYNEQFF. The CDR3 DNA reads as TGTGCCAGCAGCGTAGAGAGGGGGGCGGGAGCCTACAATGAGCAGTTCTTC.

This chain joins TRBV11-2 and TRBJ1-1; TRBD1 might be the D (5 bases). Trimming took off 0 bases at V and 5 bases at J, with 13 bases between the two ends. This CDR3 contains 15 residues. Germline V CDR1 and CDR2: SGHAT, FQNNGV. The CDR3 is CASSLDLGGATEAFF. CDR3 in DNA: TGTGCCAGCAGCTTAGATCTTGGGGGAGCAACTGAAGCTTTCTTT.

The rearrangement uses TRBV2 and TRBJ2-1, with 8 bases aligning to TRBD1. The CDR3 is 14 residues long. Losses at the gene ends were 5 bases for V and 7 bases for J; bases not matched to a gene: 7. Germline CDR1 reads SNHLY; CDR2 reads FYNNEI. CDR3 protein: CASSPWTGTNEQFF. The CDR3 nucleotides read TGTGCCAGCAGTCCTTGGACAGGGACAAATGAGCAGTTCTTC.

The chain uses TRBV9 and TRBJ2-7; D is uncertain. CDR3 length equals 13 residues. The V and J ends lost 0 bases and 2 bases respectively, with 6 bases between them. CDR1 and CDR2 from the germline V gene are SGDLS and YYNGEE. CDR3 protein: CASSVGNPYEQYF. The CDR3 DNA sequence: TGTGCCAGCAGCGTAGGGAATCCCTACGAGCAGTACTTC.

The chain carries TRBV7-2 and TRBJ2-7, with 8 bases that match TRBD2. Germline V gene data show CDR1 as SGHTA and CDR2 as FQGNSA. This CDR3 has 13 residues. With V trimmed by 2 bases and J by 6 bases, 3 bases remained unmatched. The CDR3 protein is CASSLQRELEQYF. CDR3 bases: TGTGCCAGCAGCTTACAGCGGGAGCTCGAGCAGTACTTC. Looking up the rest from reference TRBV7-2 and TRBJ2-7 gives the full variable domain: GAGVSQSPSNKVTEKGKDVELRCDPISGHTALYWYRQSLGQGLEFLIYFQGNSAPDKSGLPSDRFSAERTGGSVSTLTIQRTQQEDSAVYLCASSLQRELEQYFGPGTRLTVT.